This T cell receptor beta chain was retrieved from a study of identical twins. TCRdb fed the 5' RACE reads into MiXCR, producing one record per CDR3 protein. The repertoire holds about 340,000 distinct CDR3 sequences, with 9% to 15% as singletons. Germline-derived CDR1 and CDR2 are PRHDT and FYEKMQ (reference sequence). This CDR3 contains 15 residues. Trimming took off 1 base at V and 9 bases at J, with 16 bases between the two ends. A further study also used this sample, focusing on yellow fever vaccine responses in identical twins.

The sample was CD8+ T cells sorted from blood. This sequence joins TRBV13 and TRBJ2-1; D possibly corresponds to TRBD2 (6 bases). The sequence came from a woman between 18 and 29 years old in good health. The chain's CDR3 is CASSLEVGGDGEQFF. In nucleotides, the CDR3 is TGTGCCAGCAGCTTAGAAGTGGGCGGGGATGGTGAGCAGTTCTTC.